Listed here are 10 T cell receptor beta chains from one sample, sequenced in a study of long-term antiretroviral therapy in people with HIV. Version v3.0 of the immunoSEQ assay was performed at survey level. The method was immunoSEQ multiplex PCR; TCRdb's version includes in-frame clones alone and lacks a portion of them. The sample contains 20,000 to 25,000 clones, approximately 90% of which appear only once. The sample was unsorted PBMCs, taken 0.6 years after starting antiretroviral therapy. These TCRs come from a man in his 60s with HIV.

The chain recombines TRBV7-2 with TRBJ1-2, with 7 bases fitting TRBD1. Germline trimming cut 0 bases from V and 7 bases from J; bases unmatched to any gene: 11. This CDR3 contains 16 residues. Germline CDR1 SGHTA, CDR2 FQGNSA. In DNA form, the CDR3 reads TGTGCCAGCAGCTTAGCGCGGGGGAGCGCAGGGGGTGGCTACACCTTC. This translates into CASSLARGSAGGGYTF. Combining the CDR3 with reference TRBV7-2 and TRBJ1-2 gives the whole variable domain GAGVSQSPSNKVTEKGKDVELRCDPISGHTALYWYRQSLGQGLEFLIYFQGNSAPDKSGLPSDRFSAERTGGSVSTLTIQRTQQEDSAVYLCASSLARGSAGGGYTFGSGTRLTVV.

The chain combines TRBV5-4 with TRBJ2-3, with D unclear. Germline V CDR1 and CDR2: SGHNT, YYREEE (reference sequence). The CDR3 loop spans 11 amino acids. Trimming stripped 1 base from V and 4 bases from J, with 1 base between. CDR3 amino acids: CASSLSDTQYF. CDR3 DNA sequence: TGTGCCAGCAGCTTGTCAGATACGCAGTATTTT.

V is TRBV6-6 and J is TRBJ2-7; no reliable D call. Germline V gives CDR1 MNHNY, CDR2 SVGAGI (reference sequence). Trimming pared 3 bases from V and 7 bases from J, leaving 7 bases between. CDR3 size: 11 residues. The CDR3 is CASSYWEEQYF. CDR3 DNA: TGTGCCAGCAGTTATTGGGAAGAGCAGTACTTC.

A few counts support this clone. The genes are TRBV12-5 and TRBJ2-7, with 7 nucleotides matching TRBD1. The CDR3 loop spans 16 amino acids. Unmatched junction bases numbered 12, after V lost 4 bases and J lost 3 bases. Germline CDR1 and CDR2: LGHNT and FRNRAP. The CDR3 loop reads CASGSTIHGTDYEQYF. DNA of the CDR3: TGTGCTAGTGGTTCCACCATTCACGGGACAGACTACGAGCAGTACTTC.

The chain links TRBV5-4 to TRBJ2-3, with 9 bases identical to TRBD1. CDR1 is SGHNT and CDR2 is YYREEE in the germline V gene (reference sequence). The CDR3 has 20 amino acids. V shed 6 bases, J shed 7 bases, and the junction held 27 bases outside the gene matches. DNA for the CDR3: TGTGCCAGCACAAGGGTAAGAGGGACAGGGTTCCTCCCTACACCAAATACGCAGTATTTT. This sequence encodes CASTRVRGTGFLPTPNTQYF.

The V gene is TRBV27, the J gene TRBJ2-5; D is uncertain. The germline V gene has CDR1 MNHEY and CDR2 SMNVEV (reference sequence). The CDR3 length is 14 residues. V lost 0 bases and J lost 5, with 10 bases in between. The CDR3 DNA sequence: TGTGCCAGCAGTTTATCGCCTAGATGGGAGACCCAGTACTTC. It codes for CASSLSPRWETQYF.

This sequence joins TRBV11-2 and TRBJ1-1, with 10 bases matching TRBD1. The V and J ends lost 4 bases and 2 bases, in that order; junction bases with no gene match: 10. The CDR3 spans 17 residues. Germline V gene lookup returns CDR1 SGHAT and CDR2 FQNNGV. CDR3 sequence reads: CASSSGQGGLGNTEAFF. The CDR3 nucleotides read TGTGCCAGCAGCTCAGGACAGGGGGGTCTGGGAAACACTGAAGCTTTCTTT.

The V gene is TRBV29-1, the J gene TRBJ1-1; a weak D match, TRBD1 (5 bases). V lost 6 bases and J lost 5, with 13 bases in between. The CDR3 contains 12 residues. Germline assignment: CDR1 SQVTM and CDR2 ANQGSEA. The CDR3: CSVGGQRTEAFF. The DNA for the CDR3 is TGCAGCGTCGGAGGACAACGGACTGAAGCTTTCTTT.

The rearrangement uses TRBV6-6 and TRBJ2-7, with a tentative D call TRBD1 (6 bases). Germline assignment: CDR1 MNHNY and CDR2 SVGAGI (reference sequence). V was pared by 5 bases and J by 0 bases, with 11 bases between. The CDR3 spans 14 residues. CDR3 residues: CASSPRDISYEQYF. The DNA for the CDR3 is TGTGCCAGCAGTCCCCGGGACATCTCCTACGAGCAGTACTTC.

The chain joins TRBV12-5 to TRBJ2-5, with TRBD1 as a possible D gene (6 bases). CDR3 length: 13 amino acids. CDR1 and CDR2 from the germline V gene are LGHNT and FRNRAP. V lost 5 bases and J 5 bases, leaving 12 bases between the germline ends. The CDR3 loop reads CASGLAGVETQYF. The CDR3 DNA reads TGTGCTAGTGGTCTCGCAGGGGTGGAGACCCAGTACTTC.